Presented here are 17 T cell receptor beta chains from one specimen sequenced in a study of pediatric ulcerative colitis. Produced via immunoSEQ multiplex PCR; TCRdb's table is partial and in-frame only. Of under 70,000 clones in the sample, 87% were seen once. The sample comprised blood. The receptors come from a boy younger than 18 who was a control in a study of pediatric ulcerative colitis.

The chain links TRBV18 to TRBJ1-1, with D possibly TRBD1 on 5 matching bases. This CDR3 has 17 amino acids. CDR1 KGHSH and CDR2 LQKENI come from the germline V gene. With 3 bases removed from V and 4 bases from J, the gap between germline ends came to 21 bases. The CDR3 DNA reads as TGTGCCAGCTCACCGGGACCGCCGCTGCTCCAGGGCACTGAAGCTTTCTTT. It specifies CASSPGPPLLQGTEAFF.

J is TRBJ1-2 and V is TRBV5-6; 7 positions agree with TRBD1. Germline V gives CDR1 SGHDT, CDR2 YYEEEE. The CDR3 consists of 14 residues. Trimming at V came to 2 bases and at J to 4 bases, leaving 5 bases not matched to a gene. The CDR3, as DNA: TGTGCCAGCAGCTTAACAGGGGTGATCTATGGCTACACCTTC. It encodes CASSLTGVIYGYTF.

This clone was counted only a few times. The chain uses TRBV4-1 and TRBJ1-1; no clear D gene. V gave up 2 bases and J gave up 1 base, with 8 bases separating them. The CDR3 has 14 residues. Germline CDR1 and CDR2: MGHRA and YSYEKL. The CDR3 nucleotides are TGCGCCAGCAGCCAACGGACGAGGAACACTGAAGCTTTCTTT. Translating it yields CASSQRTRNTEAFF.

V and J are TRBV4-1 and TRBJ2-7; 9 bases are shared with TRBD1. The CDR3 is made up of 16 amino acids. Unmatched junction bases numbered 11, after V lost 4 bases and J lost 4 bases. The V gene's germline CDR1 is MGHRA and CDR2 YSYEKL. Written as DNA, the CDR3 is TGCGCCAGCAGCCCCCTGGGACAGGGAAAAAAGTACGAGCAGTACTTC. This sequence encodes CASSPLGQGKKYEQYF.

The rearrangement links TRBV28 to TRBJ2-1; 7 positions agree with TRBD1. Trimming cost V 6 bases and J 3 bases; bases outside gene matches: 14. Per germline, CDR1 MDHEN and CDR2 SYDVKM. The CDR3 has 17 amino acids. The CDR3 region is CASSAGGFPLNYNEQFF. CDR3 nucleotides: TGTGCCAGCAGCGCAGGGGGTTTTCCCCTAAACTACAATGAGCAGTTCTTC.

This clone occurred once. The chain employs TRBV4-3 and TRBJ1-4, with D possibly TRBD1 on 5 matching bases. V was trimmed by 1 base and J by 5 bases, leaving 8 bases between them. The CDR3 covers 14 residues. Germline CDR1 is LGHNA and CDR2 is YSLEER. In DNA form, the CDR3 reads TGCGCCAGCAGCCAAGGGGGGGGGAATGAAAAACTGTTTTTT. Translation gives CASSQGGGNEKLFF.

The rearrangement uses TRBV18 and TRBJ1-4; the match to TRBD1 covers 9 bases. The germline CDR1 and CDR2 sequences are KGHSH and LQKENI. The CDR3 has 16 residues. With 3 bases clipped from V and 6 bases from J, the junction kept 8 bases outside the gene matches. CDR3 loop: CASSPNRGQGYEKLFF. CDR3 nucleotides: TGTGCCAGCTCACCTAATAGGGGACAGGGTTATGAAAAACTGTTTTTT.

V gene TRBV19 combines with J gene TRBJ1-2; D is undetermined. The germline V gene encodes CDR1 LNHDA and CDR2 SQIVND (reference sequence). Trimming cost V 3 bases and J 4 bases, with 15 bases left between them. The CDR3 consists of 15 residues. This CDR3 is CASSMEGLGAYGYTF. The CDR3 nucleotides read TGTGCCAGTAGTATGGAAGGGTTGGGCGCCTATGGCTACACCTTC.

The DNA of the CDR3 is TGTGCCAGCAGCGAGTCTGGTATAGCGGGAGTAGCAGATACGCAGTATTTT. Its protein is CASSESGIAGVADTQYF. The gene calls are TRBV5-4 and TRBJ2-3, with TRBD2 identical over 9 bases. The CDR3 runs to 17 residues. Germline trimming cut 4 bases from V and 4 bases from J; bases unmatched to any gene: 13. Germline lookup yields CDR1 SGHNT and CDR2 YYREEE (reference sequence).

This sequence joins TRBV5-6 and TRBJ1-5; 7 bases line up with TRBD1. After removal of 0 bases from V and 11 bases from J, the junction contained 14 bases not matched to a gene. The CDR3 is made up of 16 amino acids. CDR1 is SGHDT and CDR2 is YYEEEE in the germline V gene. The CDR3 DNA reads TGTGCCAGCAGCTTGGGAGAGGGAGGGGGCGTTCGGGCCCAGCATTTT. Encoded protein: CASSLGEGGGVRAQHF.

The chain recombines TRBV6-6 with TRBJ1-1; no clear D gene. Germline-derived CDR1 and CDR2 are MNHNY and SVGAGI (reference sequence). V lost 6 bases to trimming and J lost 4 bases, with 6 bases between them. The length of the CDR3 is 11 residues. The CDR3 DNA reads TGTGCCAGCAGCCACCTCACTGAAGCTTTCTTT. Translation gives CASSHLTEAFF.

This clone was seen a single time. The chain has TRBV4-2 and TRBJ2-1; TRBD2 matches 8 bases. Germline CDR1 is LGHNA and CDR2 is YNFKEQ. J was trimmed by 9 bases and V by 0 bases; bases with no gene match: 13. The length of the CDR3 is 17 residues. This chain's CDR3 is CASSQDREGGSVVEQFF. CDR3 bases: TGTGCCAGCAGCCAAGACCGGGAGGGCGGGAGTGTCGTTGAGCAGTTCTTC.

This clone appeared once. As DNA, the CDR3 is TGTGCCAGCAGTTACGTCGGACAGGGGTCCTACGAGCAGTACTTC. Residues: CASSYVGQGSYEQYF. The chain is built from TRBV6-6 and TRBJ2-7; TRBD1 matches 9 bases. The junction had 3 bases not matched to a gene; V was cut back by 2 bases and J by 1 base. The CDR3 sequence is 15 residues long. Germline assignment: CDR1 MNHNY and CDR2 SVGAGI (reference sequence).

This rearrangement joins TRBV7-3 to TRBJ2-7, with TRBD1 identical over 12 bases. Germline lookup yields CDR1 SGHTA and CDR2 FQGTGA. Unmatched junction bases numbered 24, after V lost 1 base and J lost 2 bases. The CDR3 contains 23 residues. The CDR3 nucleotides are TGTGCCAGCAGCTTAAGGGACAGGGGGCCGGGCCCCCCTGTTTTCCCTACCCCCTACGAGCAGTACTTC. Encoded protein: CASSLRDRGPGPPVFPTPYEQYF.

The V and J genes are TRBV25-1 and TRBJ2-1; D unclear. Germline lookup yields CDR1 MGHDK and CDR2 SYGVNS. V was shortened by 2 bases and J by 6 bases, with 5 bases between the two germline ends. CDR3 size: 12 residues. The CDR3 sequence is CASSEELNEQFF. In nucleotides, the CDR3 is TGTGCCAGCAGTGAAGAGCTCAATGAGCAGTTCTTC.

The J gene is TRBJ1-4, the V gene TRBV28; tentatively, D is TRBD1 (5 bases). Germline CDR1 and CDR2: MDHEN and SYDVKM. The ends were cut back, 6 bases at V and 3 bases at J, with 17 bases in the middle. There are 16 residues in the CDR3. The CDR3 is CASRDDRQPSNEKLFF. The CDR3 region has the DNA TGTGCCAGCAGAGACGATCGACAGCCTTCTAATGAAAAACTGTTTTTT.

The chain uses TRBV14 and TRBJ1-4; possibly TRBD1 for D (6 bases). Germline-derived CDR1 and CDR2 are SGHDN and FVKESK. Trimming cost V 3 bases and J 9 bases, with 17 bases left between them. The CDR3 is 15 amino acids. In DNA, the CDR3 is TGTGCCAGCAGCCAGGGACACCTGGAGAGTCAAAAACTGTTTTTT. Residues: CASSQGHLESQKLFF. Full variable domain (rest looked up from reference TRBV14 and TRBJ1-4): EAGVTQFPSHSVIEKGQTVTLRCDPISGHDNLYWYRRVMGKEIKFLLHFVKESKQDESGMPNNRFLAERTGGTYSTLKVQPAELEDSGVYFCASSQGHLESQKLFFGSGTQLSVL.